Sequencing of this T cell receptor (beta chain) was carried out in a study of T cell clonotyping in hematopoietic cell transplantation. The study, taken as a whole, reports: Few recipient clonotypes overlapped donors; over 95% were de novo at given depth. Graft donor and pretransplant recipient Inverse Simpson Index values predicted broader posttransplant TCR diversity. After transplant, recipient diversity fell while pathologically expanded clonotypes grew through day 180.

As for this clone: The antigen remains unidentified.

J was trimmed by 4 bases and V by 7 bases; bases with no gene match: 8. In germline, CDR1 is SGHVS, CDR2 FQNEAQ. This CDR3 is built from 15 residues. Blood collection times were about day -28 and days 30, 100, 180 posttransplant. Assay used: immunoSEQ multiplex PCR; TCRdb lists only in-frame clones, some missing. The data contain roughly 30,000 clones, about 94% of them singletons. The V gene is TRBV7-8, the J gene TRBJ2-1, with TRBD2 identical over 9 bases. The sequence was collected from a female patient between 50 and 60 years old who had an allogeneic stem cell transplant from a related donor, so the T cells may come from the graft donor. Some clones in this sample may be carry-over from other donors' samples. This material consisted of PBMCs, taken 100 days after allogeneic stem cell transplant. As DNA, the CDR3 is TGTGCCAGCACCCCCCAGCGGGGGGCTTACAATGAGCAGTTCTTC. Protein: CASTPQRGAYNEQFF.